This note documents a single T cell receptor (beta chain) sequence. The germline V gene has CDR1 LNHDA and CDR2 SQIVND (reference sequence). The CDR3 has 12 amino acids. Trimming took off 4 bases at V and 6 bases at J, with 7 bases between the two ends. These data come from a study of blood T cell repertoires in COVID-19. Study background: The United States, Italy and Spain were the sources of the acute and convalescent COVID-19 samples. Sample material is recorded as cDNA or gDNA derived from T cells, B-cell-depleted T cells, or PBMCs.

How the authors handled the data: Reference gene primer amplification in the assay estimated nucleated cell counts. Some clones are missing from TCRdb's copy, which holds only in-frame ones; the method was immunoSEQ multiplex PCR. V, J and clone size are taken as reported in that table, and D and trimming were inferred from the DNA itself. The data show 140,000 to 150,000 clones, with around four fifths seen just once and roughly 3% held by the top ten. The sequenced material came from peripheral blood. The chain couples TRBV19 to TRBJ1-5, with D unresolved. The sequence came from a woman aged 40 to 49 with active or convalescent COVID-19. In DNA form, the CDR3 reads TGTGCCAGTAGTACCGGGGTTCAGCCCCAGCATTTT. This sequence encodes CASSTGVQPQHF.